The 2 T cell receptor beta chains below come from one sample, sequenced in a study of blood T cell repertoires in COVID-19. This table comes from immunoSEQ multiplex PCR, and its TCRdb copy is limited to in-frame clones, with some not included. This table has 250,000 or so clones, over 80% appearing once. What was sequenced was PBMCs or T cells enriched from blood (not recorded which). Receptors originate from a woman in her 30s with acute COVID-19.

The chain is built from TRBV5-6 and TRBJ2-1; D gene unclear. Germline CDR1 reads SGHDT; CDR2 reads YYEEEE. Deletions cut 4 bases from V and 3 bases from J, with 14 bases between. This CDR3 is built from 15 residues. CDR3 sequence (DNA): TGTGCCAGCAGCGCGGTAGGATCCTTCTACAATGAGCAGTTCTTC. Amino acids: CASSAVGSFYNEQFF.

This chain connects TRBV3-1 (or the pseudogene TRBV3-2) to TRBJ2-2; no clear D. Germline V CDR1 and CDR2: LGHDT, YNNKEL (reference sequence). The CDR3 covers 15 residues. Trimming left V 0 bases short and J 6 bases short, with 11 bases between. The CDR3 bases are TGTGCCAGCAGCCAAGACGTACAGTTCGCCGGGGAGCTGTTTTTT. Encoded protein: CASSQDVQFAGELFF.